These T cell receptor beta chains were read from a single sample in a study of regulatory T cells in long-lasting Graves disease. MiXCR, applied by TCRdb to the multiplex PCR reads, yields one record per CDR3 protein. Here the sample spans 500,000 or so distinct CDR3 sequences, 15% to 20% being singletons. Another study also made use of these data, one on T cells in Graves' hyperthyroidism and ophthalmopathy.

The source material was peripheral blood mononuclear cells (PBMCs), sampled at new diagnosis, from a patient treated with antithyroid drugs. The origin of the receptors is a woman aged 40-60 years with Graves disease. Both conserved end residues are trimmed from each CDR3. The D gene is left open where the match is weak.

NA | 13 | TRBJ2-5 | TRBV7-9 | ASSAMRSHQETQY
TRBD1 | 11 | TRBJ1-1 | TRBV3-1 | ASSPQGWTEAF
TRBD1 | 13 | TRBJ2-3 | TRBV12-3/TRBV12-4 | ASRLTGSVGDTQY
NA | 11 | TRBJ2-5 | TRBV24-1 | ATSLGQEETQY
NA | 11 | TRBJ1-3 | TRBV25-1 | ASVTGTGNTIY
NA | 13 | TRBJ1-2 | TRBV7-8 | ASSTSRQLNYGYT
NA | 13 | TRBJ2-7 | TRBV18 | ASSPGQLSSYEQY
NA | 11 | TRBJ1-5 | TRBV30 | AWSSAGNQPQH
TRBD1 | 13 | TRBJ1-1 | TRBV7-2 | ASSVQTGMNTEAF
TRBD2 | 14 | TRBJ2-1 | TRBV6-2/TRBV6-3 | ASSYLSAGRENEQF
TRBD2 | 14 | TRBJ2-3 | TRBV7-9 | ASSPTSGGGTDTQY
NA | 13 | TRBJ2-5 | TRBV7-7 | ASTPWGGPQETQY
NA | 11 | TRBJ2-1 | TRBV18 | ASSTAGVDEQF
NA | 12 | TRBJ2-3 | TRBV7-9 | ASSRTVLTDTQY
TRBD2 | 12 | TRBJ2-1 | TRBV7-9 | ASINSGGALEQF
TRBD1 | 13 | TRBJ2-1 | TRBV6-2/TRBV6-3 | ASSEGGLAYNEQF
TRBD1 | 12 | TRBJ1-1 | TRBV18 | ASYPQGQNTEAS
NA | 12 | TRBJ2-1 | TRBV20-1 | SARDQAGSNEQF
TRBD2 | 14 | NA | TRBV3-1 | ASSQDPERGAKTQY
TRBD2 | 14 | TRBJ2-7 | TRBV6-1 | ASRRGTLAGDYEQY
NA | 12 | TRBJ2-5 | TRBV5-1 | ASSLIPGAETQY
NA | 14 | TRBJ1-1 | TRBV19 | ASSIHPGGVNTEAF
NA | 18 | TRBJ2-1 | TRBV7-9 | ASSPYPGRGLPSSYNEQF
NA | 12 | TRBJ2-2 | TRBV6-5 | ASSYSWNTGELF
TRBD1 | 12 | TRBJ1-1 | TRBV25-1 | ASSRDREYTEAF
TRBD1 | 13 | TRBJ2-7 | TRBV2 | ASSPTGIRSYEQY
TRBD1 | 13 | TRBJ2-3 | TRBV24-1 | ATSATGGLPDTQY
NA | 11 | TRBJ2-7 | TRBV7-9 | ASSLDVYYEQY
TRBD1 | 14 | TRBJ1-6 | TRBV5-6 | ASSLGDSLYNSPLH
NA | 11 | TRBJ1-5 | TRBV27 | ASSLWGNQPQH
NA | 14 | TRBJ2-2 | TRBV7-2 | ASSLLSGGQGGELF
NA | 12 | TRBJ2-7 | TRBV28 | ASSRQTGIGEQY
NA | 12 | TRBJ1-2 | TRBV3-1 | ASSLSDGNYGYT
NA | 16 | TRBJ1-5 | TRBV6-2/TRBV6-3 | ASSYFWQSIYSNQPQH
TRBD1 | 12 | TRBJ2-7 | TRBV6-7 | ASNGTGNPDEQY
NA | 13 | TRBJ2-7 | TRBV6-5 | ASSYSGAFTNEQY
TRBD1 | 14 | TRBJ2-5 | TRBV2 | ASSLVGTAYQETQY
NA | 11 | TRBJ1-5 | TRBV7-2 | ASSPGPSQPQH
NA | 12 | TRBJ1-1 | TRBV4-1 | ASSPGRDGTEAF
NA | 13 | TRBJ1-3 | TRBV11-2 | ASSSQGQGGNTIY
NA | 12 | TRBJ2-2 | TRBV12-3/TRBV12-4 | ASTLGSWGGELF
TRBD1 | 13 | TRBJ1-2 | TRBV20-1 | SARDRGVSGDGYT
TRBD1 | 12 | TRBJ1-5 | TRBV5-1 | ASSLGTGSQPQH
NA | 12 | TRBJ1-1 | TRBV28 | ASSPRPRPGEAF
NA | 13 | TRBJ1-5 | TRBV24-1 | ATSDGLRTGQPQH
NA | 13 | TRBJ2-3 | TRBV4-1 | ASSQGAAPEDTQY
NA | 13 | TRBJ1-1 | TRBV11-2 | AGSLAESPLTEAF
NA | 12 | TRBJ1-6 | TRBV6-1 | ASSENRANSPLH
NA | 13 | TRBJ2-1 | TRBV20-1 | SAERGRGVWNEQF
NA | 12 | TRBJ1-4 | TRBV7-3 | ASSLREFYEKLF
NA | 10 | TRBJ1-1 | TRBV12-5 | ASGRDFTEAF
TRBD1 | 11 | TRBJ2-5 | TRBV12-3/TRBV12-4 | ASSYRGWETQY
NA | 12 | TRBJ1-2 | TRBV7-8 | ASTSLEQRYGYT
TRBD2 | 16 | TRBJ2-7 | TRBV4-2 | ASSRGGLAELPQREQY